Reported below is one TCR beta chain. These data originate in a study of blood T cell repertoires in COVID-19. Study-wide background: Sites across the United States, Italy and Spain contributed samples from acute and convalescent COVID-19. PBMCs, B-cell-depleted T cells, or T cells were the source of the cDNA or gDNA that made up the material.

Trimming stripped 3 bases from V and 0 bases from J, with 10 bases between. This CDR3 is 15 amino acids long. Germline CDR1 is SGHRS and CDR2 is YFSETQ. One Seattle source followed patients from active infection through their disease course. Per the original methods: Estimates of nucleated cell counts were drawn from the amplification of reference gene primers. The repertoire was sequenced with immunoSEQ multiplex PCR; TCRdb's copy has only in-frame clones and lacks some. V, J and clone size derive from that table, while D and trimming were established from the DNA sequence. The repertoire holds 95,000 to 100,000 clones, with 80% to 90% as singletons.

The chain is built from TRBV5-1 and TRBJ1-3, with a possible D match to TRBD1 (5 bases). The receptor was derived from a human donor with COVID-19, enrolled during active disease. The donor label of this sample is uncertain. Sequences were obtained from peripheral blood. As DNA, the CDR3 is TGCGCCAGCAGCTATGAAGGGGCCTCTGGAAACACCATATATTTT. Its protein product is CASSYEGASGNTIYF.